This T cell receptor (beta chain) was documented in a study of OX40 agonist ivuxolimab in advanced cancers. For the wider study: Ivuxolimab, which targeted the costimulatory receptor OX40 (CD134), was an agonistic, fully human IgG2 monoclonal antibody. Intravenous ivuxolimab was administered to patients every 2 weeks at six dose levels: 0.01, 0.1, 0.3, 1.5, 3 and 10 mg/kg. Of the roughly 52 dose-escalation patients, hepatocellular carcinoma was present in 19, melanoma in approximately 15, renal cell carcinoma in 9 and head and neck cancer in 9. A male proportion of roughly 85% and a mean age of around 60 years, ranging from roughly 20 to 80, were recorded for the dose-escalation cohort. Prior anti-PD-1, anti-PD-L1 or anti-CTLA-4 therapy was permitted, and approximately 40% of dose-escalation patients had received checkpoint inhibitors. Partial responses occurred in three dose-escalation patients: two with cutaneous melanoma and one with hepatocellular carcinoma. Peripheral TCRbeta sequencing was intended to test whether TCR sequence diversity was altered and clonal T-cell expansion was caused by ivuxolimab. The monotherapy dose-escalation portion (N of about 47 patients) of the phase I ivuxolimab trial is reported in the paper. Points the paper makes about the study in general: Which antigens the clonally expanded peripheral T cells were specific for was not determined. On average, CD8+ T cells showed more expanded clones than CD4+ T cells after ivuxolimab. At doses of 0.1 to 3.0 mg/kg, clonal expansion of both CD4+ and CD8+ T cells in blood was seen between baseline and week 6. Low levels of normalized T-cell clonal expansion were also seen in some nonresponding patients. In the 0.1-3.0 mg/kg groups, partial responders were among the patients with the lowest normalized peripheral clonal expansion, particularly in CD8+ T cells.

Genomic DNA was extracted from sorted cells for sequencing of the TCRbeta CDR3 region. TCRbeta CDR3 regions were sequenced using the immunoSEQ Assay. Not all clones reach the TCRdb copy of this immuneACCESS table, which keeps in-frame sequences only. Checked studies attribute under half of the gap to unresolved V genes and leave the rest unexplained. In all, the sample holds some 64,000 clones, and about nine tenths of those were seen once. Over 2.5% of the sample goes to the ten largest clones. This clone was observed a few times. This receptor's antigen is unknown. Within one base of it there is no much larger clone, and no base qualities were kept. Patients with a history of autoimmune disease or receiving systemic immunosuppression were excluded from the trial. Peripheral blood for TCR sequencing was collected from all dose cohorts at baseline, on cycle 4 day 1, and on cycle 7 day 1. The samples were taken from a phase I, first-in-human, multicenter, open-label dose-escalation trial of ivuxolimab. The trial enrolled adults with locally advanced or metastatic head and neck squamous cell, hepatocellular, melanoma or renal cell carcinoma. CD4+ and CD8+ T cells were sorted separately from peripheral blood before TCR sequencing.

This TCR was recovered from an adult with an advanced solid tumor such as melanoma, head and neck, liver or kidney cancer. The source was CD4+ or CD8+ T cells sorted from blood, collected in a trial of the OX40 agonist ivuxolimab.

The CDR3 reads CARPSSVAGGETQYF. The bases read TGTGCCAGGCCCAGCAGTGTAGCGGGAGGGGAGACCCAGTACTTC. Rearrangement joined TRBV2 to TRBJ2-5, and 11 bases in between align with TRBD2. The cysteine opens and the phenylalanine closes a CDR3 of 15 amino acids. Kept here is only the CDR3 DNA, which spans 45 bases and is read in frame from base 1. CDR1 is given as SNHLY and CDR2 as FYNNEI, both from the germline V gene. Germline trimming amounts to 9 bases on V and 5 bases on J, with 11 as the count of junction bases outside the gene matches.